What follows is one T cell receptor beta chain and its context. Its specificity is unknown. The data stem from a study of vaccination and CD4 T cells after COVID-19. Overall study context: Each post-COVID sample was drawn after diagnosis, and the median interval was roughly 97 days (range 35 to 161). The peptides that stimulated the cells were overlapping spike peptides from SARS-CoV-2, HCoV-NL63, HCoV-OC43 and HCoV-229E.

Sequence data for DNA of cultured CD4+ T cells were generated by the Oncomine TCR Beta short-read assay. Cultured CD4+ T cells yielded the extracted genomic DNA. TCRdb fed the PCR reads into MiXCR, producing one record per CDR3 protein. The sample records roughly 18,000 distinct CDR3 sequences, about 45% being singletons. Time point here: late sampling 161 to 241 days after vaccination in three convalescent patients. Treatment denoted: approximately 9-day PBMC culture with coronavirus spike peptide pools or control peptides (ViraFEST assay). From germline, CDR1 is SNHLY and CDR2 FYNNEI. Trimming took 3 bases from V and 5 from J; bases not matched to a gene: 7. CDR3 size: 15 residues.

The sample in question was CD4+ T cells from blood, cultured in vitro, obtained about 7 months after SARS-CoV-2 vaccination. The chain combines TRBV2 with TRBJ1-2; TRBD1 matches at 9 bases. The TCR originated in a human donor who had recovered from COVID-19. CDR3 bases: TGTGCCAGCAGTGAGGGACAGGGCAGAACGTATGGCTACACCTTC. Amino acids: CASSEGQGRTYGYTF.